These T cell receptor beta chains were read from a single sample in a study of T cells in Graves' hyperthyroidism and ophthalmopathy. TCRdb reprocessed the multiplex PCR reads via MiXCR and lists one record per CDR3 protein. Seen here are 130,000 to 150,000 distinct CDR3 sequences, approximately 24% observed once, and the top ten hold around two thirds. The specimen was blood. The receptors derive from a woman aged 50 to 60 with Graves' hyperthyroidism that later progressed to Graves' ophthalmopathy. CDR3s include the opening cysteine and the closing phenylalanine or tryptophan. D genes are given only for firm matches. Not every row has a clone size; where given, it reads once, few, many or a size class.

CDR3nt | CDR3aa | abundance | v_gene | d_gene | j_gene
TGCAGTGCTAGAGATCCGACACCTACAACTAATGAAAAACTGTTTTTT | CSARDPTPTTNEKLFF | . | TRBV20-1 | . | TRBJ1-4
TGCGCCAGCAGCTTGGCGGGCTTGTACGAGCAGTACTTC | CASSLAGLYEQYF | many | TRBV5-1 | . | TRBJ2-7
TGTGCCAGCAGTTACTCGGGAGGGGGGACCGGGGAGCTGTTTTTT | CASSYSGGGTGELFF | . | TRBV6-5 | . | TRBJ2-2
TGTGCCAGCAGTGATGCAGGGGGAAGAAACATTCAGTACTTC | CASSDAGGRNIQYF | many | TRBV6-1 | TRBD1 | TRBJ2-4
TGTGCCAGCAGTTACTCCATCGGTAGCGGGATTCTATACAATGAGCAGTTCTTC | CASSYSIGSGILYNEQFF | . | TRBV6-2/TRBV6-3 | TRBD2 | TRBJ2-1
TGTGCCAGCAGTCCCTATAAAAACAGCCAGGACTATGGCTACACCTTC | CASSPYKNSQDYGYTF | few | TRBV6-1 | . | TRBJ1-2
TGTGCCAGTAGTCGAGGGGTCGGGGGTACCTACGAGCAGTACTTC | CASSRGVGGTYEQYF | . | TRBV19 | . | TRBJ2-7
TGCAGCGTCCATACAGGGACAGAAGCTTTCTTT | CSVHTGTEAFF | many | TRBV29-1 | . | TRBJ1-1
TGTGCCAGCAGTTTTTGGGGGTCCGGGGAGCTGTTTTTT | CASSFWGSGELFF | few | TRBV27 | . | TRBJ2-2
TGTACCAGCGGTCGACAGGCTTTCTTT | CTSGRQAFF | . | TRBV28 | . | TRBJ1-1
TGTGCCAGCAGTGTCAAGCGGGAGGGCCAGCAGTTCTTC | CASSVKREGQQFF | many | TRBV6-1 | TRBD2 | TRBJ2-1
TGTGCCAGCAGTTTATTCCAGGTAAACACTGAAGCTTTCTTT | CASSLFQVNTEAFF | many | TRBV28 | . | TRBJ1-1
TGTGCCAGCAGCCCAATCCGGGACAGCCCCTACGAGCAGTACTTC | CASSPIRDSPYEQYF | . | TRBV7-9 | TRBD1 | TRBJ2-7
TGTGCCAGCAGTTTAGTCAGCCGGCGCACCATATATTTT | CASSLVSRRTIYF | few | TRBV12-3/TRBV12-4 | . | TRBJ1-3
TGTGCCAGCCTCAGGGGGGAAGGCACAGATACGCAGTATTTT | CASLRGEGTDTQYF | many | TRBV2 | . | TRBJ2-3
TGTGCCAGCAGCTTAGGTCAGGGCTCCTACAATGAGCAGTTCTTC | CASSLGQGSYNEQFF | many | TRBV7-2 | . | TRBJ2-1
TGTGCCAGCAGCGTCGGGGGAAGCGCTGAAGCTTTCTTT | CASSVGGSAEAFF | . | TRBV11-2 | . | TRBJ1-1
TGTGCCACCAGCAGAGATTACGGGTCCTACGAGCAGTACTTC | CATSRDYGSYEQYF | many | TRBV15 | . | TRBJ2-7
TGTGCCTGGTGGGCGGGAGGTGCCGGGGAGCTGTTTTTT | CAWWAGGAGELFF | . | TRBV30 | TRBD2 | TRBJ2-2
TGCGCCAGCAGCCAAGAAAAGCGACGGATAAGCTCTGGGGCCAACGTCCTGACTTTC | CASSQEKRRISSGANVLTF | few | TRBV4-1 | . | TRBJ2-6
TGTGCCAGCAGCCAAGCCCCCGGAGGCGAACCGCAGTACTTC | CASSQAPGGEPQYF | many | TRBV3-1 | . | TRBJ2-7
TGTGCCAGCAGCCAACAAGGGGCTCGCCCCTACGAGCAGTACTTC | CASSQQGARPYEQYF | . | TRBV3-1 | . | TRBJ2-7
TGTGCCACCAGCAGAGAAATACAGGGGATCGATGGCTACACCTTC | CATSREIQGIDGYTF | few | TRBV15 | TRBD1 | TRBJ1-2
TGTGCCAGCAGCGCAGTAGGTGGGGCGGGAGGCTACACCTTC | CASSAVGGAGGYTF | many | TRBV9 | . | TRBJ1-2
TGTGCCAGCAGCTCCCGGGCCGAAGAGACCCAGTACTTC | CASSSRAEETQYF | few | TRBV11-2 | . | TRBJ2-5
TGCGCCAGCAGCCCAGGACTAGCGGGCCAAGAGACCCAGTACTTC | CASSPGLAGQETQYF | . | TRBV5-1 | TRBD2 | TRBJ2-5
TGTGCCAGCACGACTAGCGGAGGATACAATGAGCAGTTCTTC | CASTTSGGYNEQFF | many | TRBV6-1 | TRBD2 | TRBJ2-1
TGCAGTGCTAGAGACTTACGGGAAGACTATGGCTACACCTTC | CSARDLREDYGYTF | many | TRBV20-1 | . | TRBJ1-2
TGTGCCACCAGTGATGAACCCGGGAGCCCCGCGAACACCGGGGAGCTGTTTTTT | CATSDEPGSPANTGELFF | few | TRBV24-1 | . | TRBJ2-2
TGCGCCAGCAGCAACACGGACAGGTTTGCCGGCGAGCAGTACTTC | CASSNTDRFAGEQYF | many | TRBV5-1 | TRBD1 | TRBJ2-7
TGCGCCAGCAGCCAAGGTATTAGTGGGACAGATACGCGGTATTTT | CASSQGISGTDTRYF | once | TRBV4-1 | TRBD1 | TRBJ2-3
TGTGCCAGTAGTTCCCGGGCCATCAACTATGGCTACACCTTC | CASSSRAINYGYTF | . | TRBV19 | . | TRBJ1-2
TGTGCCAGCAGCTTAGCTAACAAAGAGACCCAGTACTTC | CASSLANKETQYF | many | TRBV7-2 | . | TRBJ2-5
TGCAGTGCTAGAGCCGGGACTAGCGGGAGGACCTACAATGAGCAGTTCTTC | CSARAGTSGRTYNEQFF | many | TRBV20-1 | TRBD2 | TRBJ2-1
TGCAGTGGCAGACTAGCGGGAGGGGCCTACGAGCAGTACTTC | CSGRLAGGAYEQYF | . | TRBV20-1 | TRBD2 | TRBJ2-7
TGTGCCAGCAGCCAACTTGACAGGGAAGGCTACACCTTC | CASSQLDREGYTF | many | TRBV4-2 | TRBD1 | TRBJ1-2
TGTGCCAGCAGTGAAGGGACCGGAGGGGGCAAAAACATTCAGTACTTC | CASSEGTGGGKNIQYF | many | TRBV2 | . | TRBJ2-4
TGTGCCTGGACGGACAGGGTGGAGCAGTACTTC | CAWTDRVEQYF | . | TRBV30 | TRBD1 | TRBJ2-7
TGTGCCAGCAGTTTCGGGGTGGGCAATCAGCCCCAGCATTTT | CASSFGVGNQPQHF | . | TRBV12-3/TRBV12-4 | . | TRBJ1-5
TGTGCCAGCAGGCGGAGGGGACTAGCGGGAGCCGCCACAGATACGCAGTATTTT | CASRRRGLAGAATDTQYF | many | TRBV11-2 | TRBD2 | TRBJ2-3
TGTGCCAGCAGCCAAAGTACGAGCACAGATACGCAGTATTTT | CASSQSTSTDTQYF | many | TRBV3-1 | . | TRBJ2-3
TGCAGTGCGTCGCGGGACCCAGCCAAAAACATTCAGTACTTC | CSASRDPAKNIQYF | few | TRBV20-1 | . | TRBJ2-4
TGTGCCAGCAGCCCCGGGACAGGGGTAAACTACGAGCAGTACTTC | CASSPGTGVNYEQYF | many | TRBV6-1 | TRBD1 | TRBJ2-7
TGTGCCAGCAGTGGCGCGGGGGAGGTTCAGCCCCAGCATTTT | CASSGAGEVQPQHF | few | TRBV25-1 | . | TRBJ1-5
TGTGCCAGCAGTCTACTGACAGGAGCAGCAGATACGCAGTATTTT | CASSLLTGAADTQYF | many | TRBV12-3/TRBV12-4 | . | TRBJ2-3
TGTGCCAGCAGCTTAGTAGCGGGAGGTTTGGATACGCAGTATTTT | CASSLVAGGLDTQYF | many | TRBV7-2 | TRBD2 | TRBJ2-3
TGTGCCAGCAGTCCGCTTGGGGGGTTCGACTATGGCTACACCTTC | CASSPLGGFDYGYTF | many | TRBV7-9 | . | TRBJ1-2
TGTGCCAGTAGTAATCGGCAGCAGCCAACTAATGAAAAACTGTTTTTT | CASSNRQQPTNEKLFF | . | TRBV19 | . | TRBJ1-4
TGTGCCAGTAGTCTCCGTCGGAATGAGCAGTTCTTC | CASSLRRNEQFF | few | TRBV2 | . | TRBJ2-1
TGCAGCGTGCAGGGACAGGTCGGCTACGAGCAGTACTTC | CSVQGQVGYEQYF | few | TRBV29-1 | TRBD1 | TRBJ2-7
TGCAGTGCCGGCGGGGAACTAGCGGGAGGCCACAATGAGCAGTTCTTC | CSAGGELAGGHNEQFF | once | TRBV20-1 | TRBD2 | TRBJ2-1
TGTGCCAGCAGAAAAGGCCCAGGGACGGGAAGCAATCAGCCCCAGCATTTT | CASRKGPGTGSNQPQHF | . | TRBV28 | . | TRBJ1-5
TGTGCCAGCAGTTTAGATCCCATCTCCTATGGCTACACCTTC | CASSLDPISYGYTF | many | TRBV27 | . | TRBJ1-2
TGCAGTGCCAAGGGACAGGTGTTCGAAAAACTGTTTTTT | CSAKGQVFEKLFF | few | TRBV20-1 | TRBD1 | TRBJ1-4
TGTGCCAGCACCCAAACTGGGAGCGGGACTTATGGCTACACCTTC | CASTQTGSGTYGYTF | once | TRBV28 | . | TRBJ1-2
TGCAGTGCTCGACAGGGGGCGAATGAAAAACTGTTTTTT | CSARQGANEKLFF | many | TRBV20-1 | TRBD1 | TRBJ1-4